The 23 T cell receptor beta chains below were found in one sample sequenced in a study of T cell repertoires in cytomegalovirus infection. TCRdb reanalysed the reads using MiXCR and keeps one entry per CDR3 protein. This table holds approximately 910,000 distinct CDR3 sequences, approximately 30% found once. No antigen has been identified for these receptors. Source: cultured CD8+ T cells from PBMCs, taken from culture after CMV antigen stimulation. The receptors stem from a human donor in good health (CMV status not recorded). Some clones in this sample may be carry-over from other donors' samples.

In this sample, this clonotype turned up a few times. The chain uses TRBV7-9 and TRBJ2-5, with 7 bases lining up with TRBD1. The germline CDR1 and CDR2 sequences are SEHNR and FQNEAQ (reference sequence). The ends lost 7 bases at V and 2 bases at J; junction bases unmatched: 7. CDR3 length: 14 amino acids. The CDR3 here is CASKLQGKQETQYF. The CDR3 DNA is TGTGCCAGCAAGTTACAGGGGAAACAAGAGACCCAGTACTTC.

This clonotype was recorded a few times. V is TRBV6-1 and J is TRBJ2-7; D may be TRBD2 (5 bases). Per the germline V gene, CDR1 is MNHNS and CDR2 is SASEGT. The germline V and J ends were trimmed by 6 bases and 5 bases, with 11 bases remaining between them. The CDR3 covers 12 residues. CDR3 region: CASRAGNDEQYF. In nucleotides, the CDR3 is TGTGCCAGCAGAGCCGGGAACGACGAGCAGTACTTC.

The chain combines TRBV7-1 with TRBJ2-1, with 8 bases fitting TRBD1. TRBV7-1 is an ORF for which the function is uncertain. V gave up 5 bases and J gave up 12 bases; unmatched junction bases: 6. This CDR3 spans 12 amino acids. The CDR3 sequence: CASSLGDRRQFF. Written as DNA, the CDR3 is TGTGCCAGCAGCCTTGGGGACAGGAGGCAGTTCTTC.

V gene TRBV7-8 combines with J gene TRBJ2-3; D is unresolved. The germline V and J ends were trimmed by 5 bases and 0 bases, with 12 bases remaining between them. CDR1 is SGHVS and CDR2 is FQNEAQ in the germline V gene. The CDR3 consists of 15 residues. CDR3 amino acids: CASSPSVLSTDTQYF. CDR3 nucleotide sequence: TGTGCCAGCAGCCCTTCAGTCCTGAGCACAGATACGCAGTATTTT.

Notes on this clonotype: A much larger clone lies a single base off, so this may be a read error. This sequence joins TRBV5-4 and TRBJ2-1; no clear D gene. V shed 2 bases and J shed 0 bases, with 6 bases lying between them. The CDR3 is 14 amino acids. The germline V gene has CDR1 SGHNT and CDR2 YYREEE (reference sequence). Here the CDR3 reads CASSFQSSYNEQFF. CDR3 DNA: TGTGCCAGCAGCTTCCAGAGCTCCTACAATGAGCAGTTCTTC.

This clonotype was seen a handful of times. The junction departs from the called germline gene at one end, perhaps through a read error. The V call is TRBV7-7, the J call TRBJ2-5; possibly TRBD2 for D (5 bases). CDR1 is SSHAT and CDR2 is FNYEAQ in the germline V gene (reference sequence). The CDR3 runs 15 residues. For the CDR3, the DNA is TGTGCTAGCAGCTTAGCGCCGTCCAGTCAAGAGACCCAGTACTTC. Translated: CASSLAPSSQETQYF.

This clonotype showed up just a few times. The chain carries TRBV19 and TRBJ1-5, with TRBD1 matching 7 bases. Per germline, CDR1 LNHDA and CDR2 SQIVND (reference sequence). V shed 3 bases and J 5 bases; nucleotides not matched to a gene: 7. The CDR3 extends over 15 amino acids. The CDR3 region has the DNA TGTGCCAGTAGTATGCGTTGGGACAGATATCAGCCCCAGCATTTT. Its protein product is CASSMRWDRYQPQHF.

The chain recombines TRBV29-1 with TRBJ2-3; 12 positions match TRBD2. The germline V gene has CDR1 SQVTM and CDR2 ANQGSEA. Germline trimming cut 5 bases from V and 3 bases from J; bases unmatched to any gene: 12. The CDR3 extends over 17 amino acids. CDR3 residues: CSVLGWTSGVRTDTQYF. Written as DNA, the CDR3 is TGCAGCGTTTTGGGGTGGACTAGCGGGGTTCGTACAGATACGCAGTATTTT.

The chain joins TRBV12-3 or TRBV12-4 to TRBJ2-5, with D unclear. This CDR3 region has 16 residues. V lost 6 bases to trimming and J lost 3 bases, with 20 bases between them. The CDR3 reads CASSFLSKDPKETQYF. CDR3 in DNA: TGTGCCAGCAGCTTCCTCTCTAAGGATCCGAAAGAGACCCAGTACTTC.

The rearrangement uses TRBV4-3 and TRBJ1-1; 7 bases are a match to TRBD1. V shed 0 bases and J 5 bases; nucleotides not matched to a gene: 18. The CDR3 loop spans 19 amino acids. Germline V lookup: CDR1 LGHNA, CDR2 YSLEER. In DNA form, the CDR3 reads TGCGCCAGCAGCCAAGAGCCGGGACAGCGAATCGGAGTGGGGACTGAAGCTTTCTTT. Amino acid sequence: CASSQEPGQRIGVGTEAFF.

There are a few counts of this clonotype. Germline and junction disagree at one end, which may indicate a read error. The CDR3 is CASSSGTGTLF. DNA of the CDR3: TGTGCCAGCAGCTCCGGGACAGGGACGCTTTTC. V and J are TRBV7-4 and TRBJ2-4; 9 bases align to TRBD1. Germline V lookup: CDR1 SGHVT, CDR2 SQSDAQ. The CDR3 runs 11 residues.

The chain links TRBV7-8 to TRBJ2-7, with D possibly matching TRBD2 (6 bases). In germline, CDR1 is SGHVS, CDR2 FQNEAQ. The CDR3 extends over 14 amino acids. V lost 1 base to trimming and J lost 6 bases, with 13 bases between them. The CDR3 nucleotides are TGTGCCAGCAGCTTAGGATCTGTGGGGGGCGAGCAGTACGTC. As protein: CASSLGSVGGEQYV.

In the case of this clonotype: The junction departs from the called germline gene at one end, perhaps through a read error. The CDR3 coding sequence is TGTACCAGCAGCTTAAACCCTCTCCCACAGGGTGTTGGTTCACCCCTCCACTTT. It is translated as CTSSLNPLPQGVGSPLHF. The chain combines TRBV7-3 with TRBJ1-6, with D tentatively TRBD1 (6 bases). Germline V gene lookup returns CDR1 SGHTA and CDR2 FQGTGA. The CDR3 has 18 amino acids.

The CDR3 reads CASSPDRGPFTGELFF. CDR3 bases: TGCGCCAGCAGCCCCGACCGAGGCCCCTTCACCGGGGAGCTGTTTTTT. V gene TRBV5-1 combines with J gene TRBJ2-2; unclear D gene. CDR3 size: 16 residues. Germline CDR1 reads SGHRS; CDR2 reads YFSETQ. Trimming pared 4 bases from V and 4 bases from J, leaving 17 bases between.

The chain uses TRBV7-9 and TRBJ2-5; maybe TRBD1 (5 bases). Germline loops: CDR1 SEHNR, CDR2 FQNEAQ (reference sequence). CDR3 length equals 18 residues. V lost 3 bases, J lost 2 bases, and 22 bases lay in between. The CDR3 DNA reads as TGTGCCAGCAGCTTGGGGCCCTTTACAGGAGAATTTCAAGAGACCCAGTACTTC. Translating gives CASSLGPFTGEFQETQYF.

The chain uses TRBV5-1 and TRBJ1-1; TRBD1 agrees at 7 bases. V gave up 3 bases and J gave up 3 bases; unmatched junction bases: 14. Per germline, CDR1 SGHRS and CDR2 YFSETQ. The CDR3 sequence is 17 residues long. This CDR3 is CASSSKATGMADTEAFF. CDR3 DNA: TGCGCCAGCAGCTCCAAAGCGACAGGGATGGCGGACACTGAAGCTTTCTTT.

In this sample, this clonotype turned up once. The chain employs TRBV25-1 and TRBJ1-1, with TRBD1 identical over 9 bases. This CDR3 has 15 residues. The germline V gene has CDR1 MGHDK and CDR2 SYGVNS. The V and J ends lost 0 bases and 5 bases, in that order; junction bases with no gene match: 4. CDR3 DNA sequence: TGTGCCAGCAGTGAATATACAGGGGGCTTAACTGAAGCTTTCTTT. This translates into CASSEYTGGLTEAFF.

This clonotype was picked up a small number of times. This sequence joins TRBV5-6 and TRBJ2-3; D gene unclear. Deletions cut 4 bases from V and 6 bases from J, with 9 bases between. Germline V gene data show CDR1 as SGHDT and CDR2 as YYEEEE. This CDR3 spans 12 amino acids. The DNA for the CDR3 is TGTGCCAGCAGCCTTCGGTGGGATACGCAGTATTTT. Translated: CASSLRWDTQYF.

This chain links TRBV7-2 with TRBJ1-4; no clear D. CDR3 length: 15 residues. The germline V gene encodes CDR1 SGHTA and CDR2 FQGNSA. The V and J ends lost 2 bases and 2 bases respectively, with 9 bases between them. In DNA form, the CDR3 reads TGTGCCAGCAGCTTATCCTTGGGGACTAATGAAAAACTGTTTTTT. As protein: CASSLSLGTNEKLFF.

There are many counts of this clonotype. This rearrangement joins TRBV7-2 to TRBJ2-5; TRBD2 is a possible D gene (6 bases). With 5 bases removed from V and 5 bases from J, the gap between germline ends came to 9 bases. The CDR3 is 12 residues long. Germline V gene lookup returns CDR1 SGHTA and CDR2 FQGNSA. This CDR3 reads CASSAGTETQYF. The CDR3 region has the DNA TGTGCCAGCAGCGCCGGGACTGAGACCCAGTACTTC.

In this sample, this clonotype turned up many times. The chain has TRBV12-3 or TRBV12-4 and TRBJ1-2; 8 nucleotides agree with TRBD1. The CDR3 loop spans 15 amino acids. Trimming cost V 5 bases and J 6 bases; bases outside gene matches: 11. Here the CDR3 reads CASSQAPAGGNGYTF. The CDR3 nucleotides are TGTGCCAGCAGTCAAGCACCGGCAGGGGGCAATGGCTACACCTTC.

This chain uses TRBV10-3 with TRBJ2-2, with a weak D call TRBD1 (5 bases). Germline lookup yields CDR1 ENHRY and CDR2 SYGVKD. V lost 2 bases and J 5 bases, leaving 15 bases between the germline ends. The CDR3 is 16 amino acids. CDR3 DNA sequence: TGTGCCATCAGTGAGCCAAGTCGTGGACAAACCGGGGAGCTGTTTTTT. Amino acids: CAISEPSRGQTGELFF.

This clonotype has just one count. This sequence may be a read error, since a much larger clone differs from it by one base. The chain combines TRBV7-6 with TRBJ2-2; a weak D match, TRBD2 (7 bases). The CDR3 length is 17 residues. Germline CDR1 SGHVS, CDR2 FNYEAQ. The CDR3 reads CASSLERGGLNTGEQFF. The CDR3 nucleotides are TGTGCCAGCAGCTTAGAGAGGGGGGGACTGAACACCGGGGAGCAGTTTTTT.